The T cell receptor beta chain under discussion was sequenced for a study of response to subunit inactivated influenza vaccine. The CDR3 is 13 amino acids. CDR1 and CDR2 from the germline V gene are GTSNPN and SVGIG (reference sequence). Trimming took off 0 bases at V and 2 bases at J, with 7 bases between the two ends. From the RT-PCR reads, TCRdb called clonotypes with MiXCR, one entry per CDR3 protein. The repertoire holds more than 700,000 distinct CDR3 sequences, with roughly 20% as singletons. In regard to this clonotype: The antigen remains undetermined.

Study conclusions and caveats: The authors proposed limited new T cell recruitment per seasonal influenza vaccination.

Sequenced material: PBMCs from blood, taken 5 to 6 days after vaccination. This receptor was obtained from a man in his fifties who received an inactivated influenza vaccine. V and J are TRBV30 and TRBJ2-5, with D unresolved. CDR3: CAWSVGQQETQYF. The CDR3 nucleotides read TGTGCCTGGAGTGTAGGGCAGCAAGAGACCCAGTACTTC.